These 26 T cell receptor beta chains came from one sample sequenced in a study of T-cell reconstitution after alpha-beta-depleted transplantation in children. Unique molecular identifiers featured in how the TCRbeta library was prepared. MiXCR, run by TCRdb on the PCR reads, gives a single entry per CDR3 protein. The sample yields some 830,000 distinct CDR3 sequences, around 17% seen once. The sample was PBMCs, mostly from graft donor cells, taken 360 days after TCRalphabeta/CD19-depleted stem cell transplant. These receptors all stem from a male patient younger than 18 who had a stem cell transplant for acute lymphoblastic leukemia, so the T cells may come from the graft donor.

This clonotype was recorded many times. The chain has TRBV4-1 and TRBJ2-1; 11 bases are shared with TRBD2. CDR1 and CDR2 from the germline V gene are MGHRA and YSYEKL. This CDR3 spans 14 amino acids. V gave up 3 bases and J gave up 7 bases; unmatched junction bases: 2. DNA for the CDR3: TGCGCCAGCAGCCACACTAGCGGGAGAAATGAGCAGTTCTTC. Translating it yields CASSHTSGRNEQFF.

This clonotype was seen only a few times. This chain uses TRBV29-1 with TRBJ1-2, with 9 bases identical to TRBD1. The germline gives CDR1 SQVTM, CDR2 ANQGSEA. CDR3 size: 16 residues. The V gene end was trimmed by 6 bases and the J gene end by 6 bases; junction bases not matched to a gene: 17. The CDR3 is CSVDLLKGQGVNGYTF. The CDR3 DNA reads TGCAGCGTCGACTTACTTAAGGGACAGGGTGTAAATGGCTACACCTTC.

The chain is built from TRBV27 and TRBJ2-1; no clear D. V gave up 7 bases and J gave up 5 bases, with 12 bases separating them. CDR3 size: 13 residues. Germline V lookup: CDR1 MNHEY, CDR2 SMNVEV (reference sequence). The CDR3 loop reads CASNRLFHNEQFF. CDR3 sequence (DNA): TGTGCCAGCAACCGCCTATTCCACAATGAGCAGTTCTTC.

J is TRBJ2-5 and V is TRBV15, with 14 bases that match TRBD2. Germline V CDR1 and CDR2: LNHNV, YYDKDF (reference sequence). V trimming: 1 base; J trimming: 5 bases; junction bases outside the gene matches: 6. This CDR3 has 17 residues. The CDR3 DNA is TGTGCCACCAGCAGAGGCCAGGGACTAGCGGGAGATGAGACCCAGTACTTC. Encoded protein: CATSRGQGLAGDETQYF.

This clonotype turned up a few times. The chain has TRBV20-1 and TRBJ2-3; 8 bases match TRBD2. There are 16 residues in the CDR3. Trimming removed 0 bases from V and 4 bases from J; junction bases left unmatched: 9. CDR1 is DFQATT and CDR2 is SNEGSKA in the germline V gene (reference sequence). CDR3 in amino acids: CSARDPLAGGADTQYF. DNA for the CDR3: TGCAGTGCTAGAGACCCCCTTGCGGGAGGAGCAGATACGCAGTATTTT.

This clonotype was counted only a few times. The J gene is TRBJ1-1, the V gene TRBV6-1; 8 bases are a match to TRBD1. From germline, CDR1 is MNHNS and CDR2 SASEGT. V shed 4 bases and J 7 bases; nucleotides not matched to a gene: 11. The CDR3 runs 15 residues. As DNA, the CDR3 is TGTGCCAGCAGTGTCCGGACAGGGAGGACCCTTGAAGCTTTCTTT. Its protein is CASSVRTGRTLEAFF.

This clonotype was seen repeatedly, ten times or more. The chain is built from TRBV29-1 and TRBJ1-2, with a possible D match to TRBD1 (6 bases). The CDR3 has 14 amino acids. Germline V CDR1 and CDR2: SQVTM, ANQGSEA. The germline V and J ends were trimmed by 6 bases and 4 bases, with 18 bases remaining between them. The CDR3 nucleotides read TGCAGCGTCCACAGGGAACTTTCTGCCTATGGCTACACCTTC. Translated, it gives CSVHRELSAYGYTF.

This clonotype was counted between two and nine times. The chain combines TRBV20-1 with TRBJ2-5; 12 bases are shared with TRBD2. After removal of 0 bases from V and 9 bases from J, the junction contained 11 bases not matched to a gene. The germline V gene encodes CDR1 DFQATT and CDR2 SNEGSKA (reference sequence). The CDR3 is made up of 16 amino acids. The CDR3 DNA reads TGCAGTGCTAGAGATCCCGCTAGCGGGGGGGCAAGGTCCCAGTACTTC. Translated, it gives CSARDPASGGARSQYF.

This chain uses TRBV20-1 with TRBJ2-1, with TRBD1 matching 8 bases. Germline CDR1 and CDR2: DFQATT and SNEGSKA (reference sequence). V lost 2 bases to trimming and J lost 4 bases; unmatched junction nucleotides: 10. This CDR3 region has 16 residues. The CDR3 region has the DNA TGCAGTGCTAGACCAGGGGGCACGGAGGGATACAATGAGCAGTTCTTC. It yields the protein CSARPGGTEGYNEQFF.

This clonotype was detected a few times. The DNA of the CDR3 is TGTGCCAGCTCATCTTACAAGGGGAACACTGAAGCTTTCTTT. This sequence encodes CASSSYKGNTEAFF. The chain employs TRBV18 and TRBJ1-1; D gene uncertain. There are 14 residues in the CDR3. With 5 bases removed from V and 1 base from J, the gap between germline ends came to 11 bases. CDR1 KGHSH and CDR2 LQKENI come from the germline V gene.

The J gene is TRBJ2-1, the V gene TRBV7-9; tentatively, D is TRBD1 (5 bases). V dropped 5 bases and J dropped 7 bases, with 12 bases sitting between them. The CDR3 has 13 amino acids. Germline lookup yields CDR1 SEHNR and CDR2 FQNEAQ (reference sequence). Written as DNA, the CDR3 is TGTGCCAGCAGCCTGGCAGGGCAGAATGAGCAGTTCTTC. The encoded protein is CASSLAGQNEQFF. Full variable domain (missing parts from reference TRBV7-9 and TRBJ2-1): DTGVSQNPRHKITKRGQNVTFRCDPISEHNRLYWYRQTLGQGPEFLTYFQNEAQLEKSRLLSDRFSAERPKGSFSTLEIQRTEQGDSAMYLCASSLAGQNEQFFGPGTRLTVL.

This sequence joins TRBV28 and TRBJ1-2; D is perhaps TRBD1 (5 bases). The CDR3 is made up of 12 amino acids. Trimming took off 10 bases at V and 7 bases at J, with 16 bases between the two ends. Germline V gene lookup returns CDR1 MDHEN and CDR2 SYDVKM. CDR3 loop: CATLGGTGGYTF. The CDR3 region has the DNA TGTGCCACCTTGGGGGGGACCGGTGGCTACACCTTC.

This clonotype was observed at least ten times. The chain couples TRBV14 to TRBJ2-2; no definite D call. Germline V lookup: CDR1 SGHDN, CDR2 FVKESK. The CDR3 totals 14 residues. Trimming removed 1 base from V and 6 bases from J, with 9 bases in between. This CDR3 is CASSQGLAPGELFF. In DNA, the CDR3 is TGTGCCAGCAGCCAAGGGTTGGCGCCCGGGGAGCTGTTTTTT.

The J gene is TRBJ2-5, the V gene TRBV7-9, with D perhaps given as TRBD1 or TRBD2 (5 bases each). Trimming took off 5 bases at V and 4 bases at J, with 20 bases between the two ends. CDR1 and CDR2 from the germline V gene are SEHNR and FQNEAQ (reference sequence). The CDR3 has 16 residues. The CDR3 sequence: CASSRRGMGAVETQYF. CDR3 DNA sequence: TGTGCCAGCAGCCGAAGGGGAATGGGAGCAGTAGAGACCCAGTACTTC. Complete variable domain (other parts from reference TRBV7-9 and TRBJ2-5): DTGVSQNPRHKITKRGQNVTFRCDPISEHNRLYWYRQTLGQGPEFLTYFQNEAQLEKSRLLSDRFSAERPKGSFSTLEIQRTEQGDSAMYLCASSRRGMGAVETQYFGPGTRLLVL.

This clonotype turned up a few times. The V call is TRBV6-6, the J call TRBJ2-5; TRBD1 matches at 10 bases. CDR3 length: 13 amino acids. V gave up 5 bases and J gave up 7 bases; unmatched junction bases: 4. Germline assignment: CDR1 MNHNY and CDR2 SVGAGI (reference sequence). The CDR3 is CASSGTGAVTQYF. In DNA, the CDR3 is TGTGCCAGCAGTGGGACAGGGGCTGTGACCCAGTACTTC.

This clonotype was counted ten times or more. The chain joins TRBV6-5 to TRBJ2-3; 10 bases line up with TRBD2. The CDR3 is 16 amino acids. V shed 2 bases and J 5 bases; nucleotides not matched to a gene: 7. Germline assignment: CDR1 MNHEY and CDR2 SVGAGI. The DNA for the CDR3 is TGTGCCAGCAGTTACCAGCGGGAGGGGGGTAGAGATACGCAGTATTTT. Protein product: CASSYQREGGRDTQYF.

The CDR3 spells CASNWRTSGYNEQFF. CDR3 nucleotides: TGTGCCAGCAATTGGAGGACTAGCGGATACAATGAGCAGTTCTTC. The chain couples TRBV12-3 or TRBV12-4 to TRBJ2-1; the match to TRBD2 covers 10 bases. Unmatched junction bases numbered 7, after V lost 7 bases and J lost 4 bases. The CDR3 spans 15 residues.

This chain links TRBV5-1 with TRBJ2-7; 10 bases map to TRBD1. The J segment lost 5 bases and the V segment lost 2 bases, leaving 10 bases of the junction unmatched. The CDR3 runs to 16 residues. Germline CDR1 and CDR2: SGHRS and YFSETQ. The CDR3 bases are TGCGCCAGCAGCTTCTGGACAGGGGGTGCACTAAACGAGCAGTACTTC. Its protein product is CASSFWTGGALNEQYF.

This clonotype has more than one count but fewer than ten. As DNA, the CDR3 is TGTGCCAGCAGTGAAAGACTTTGGGGTGTTGAAGCTTTCTTT. This sequence encodes CASSERLWGVEAFF. The chain links TRBV6-4 to TRBJ1-1; no clear D gene. Germline V gene data show CDR1 as MRHNA and CDR2 as SNTAGT. V lost 3 bases and J lost 7, with 15 bases in between. The CDR3 is made up of 14 amino acids.

The chain joins TRBV4-2 to TRBJ2-1, with D hard to call. CDR1 and CDR2 (germline): LGHNA, YNFKEQ. V lost 1 base and J lost 7, with 8 bases in between. This CDR3 has 13 amino acids. The DNA of the CDR3 is TGTGCCAGCAGCCAAGGTGGTCCGAATGAGCAGTTCTTC. This encodes CASSQGGPNEQFF.

There are a few counts of this clonotype. V is TRBV27 and J is TRBJ2-7, with no clear D. The CDR3 has 14 amino acids. Germline CDR1 reads MNHEY; CDR2 reads SMNVEV (reference sequence). V gave up 4 bases and J gave up 0 bases, with 10 bases separating them. The CDR3 DNA reads TGTGCCAGCAGTTCCTGGACCCGCTCCTACGAGCAGTACTTC. This encodes CASSSWTRSYEQYF.

This clonotype has a handful of counts. The chain couples TRBV7-6 to TRBJ1-1, with a weak D call TRBD1 (6 bases). There are 16 residues in the CDR3. V was pared by 1 base and J by 4 bases, with 16 bases between. Germline values: CDR1 SGHVS, CDR2 FNYEAQ. CDR3 DNA sequence: TGTGCCAGCAGCTTAGACAGGGAGTCATCCTCCACTGAAGCTTTCTTT. Amino acids: CASSLDRESSSTEAFF.

This clonotype came up a few times. The chain uses TRBV5-1 and TRBJ2-2; 8 nucleotides match TRBD1. The CDR3 totals 16 residues. The germline gives CDR1 SGHRS, CDR2 YFSETQ. The V segment lost 0 bases and the J segment 0 bases; nucleotides outside the gene matches: 1. The CDR3 DNA reads as TGCGCCAGCAGCTTGGGGACAGGGACGAACACCGGGGAGCTGTTTTTT. Its protein product is CASSLGTGTNTGELFF. Full variable domain (missing parts from reference TRBV5-1 and TRBJ2-2): KAGVTQTPRYLIKTRGQQVTLSCSPISGHRSVSWYQQTPGQGLQFLFEYFSETQRNKGNFPGRFSGRQFSNSRSEMNVSTLELGDSALYLCASSLGTGTNTGELFFGEGSRLTVL.

In its sample, this clonotype was seen a few times. The CDR3 spells CAILGLAPSYEQYF. The CDR3 DNA follows: TGTGCCATCCTAGGACTAGCGCCTTCCTACGAGCAGTACTTC. V usage is TRBV10-3 and J usage is TRBJ2-7, with 9 positions matching TRBD2. The CDR3 is 14 amino acids. The V segment lost 8 bases and the J segment 1 base; nucleotides outside the gene matches: 6. From germline, CDR1 is ENHRY and CDR2 SYGVKD.

V usage is TRBV20-1 and J usage is TRBJ2-3; unclear D gene. V lost 7 bases and J lost 6, with 14 bases in between. The CDR3 runs to 12 residues. In germline, CDR1 is DFQATT, CDR2 SNEGSKA (reference sequence). The CDR3 loop is CSGRPRRDTQYF. CDR3 sequence (DNA): TGCAGTGGAAGGCCCCGTAGGGATACGCAGTATTTT.

The J gene is TRBJ2-7, the V gene TRBV25-1; the match to TRBD1 covers 7 bases. The CDR3 spans 15 residues. V gave up 5 bases and J gave up 0 bases; unmatched junction bases: 7. Germline values: CDR1 MGHDK, CDR2 SYGVNS. CDR3 in amino acids: CASSSQGSYSYEQYF. The CDR3 coding sequence is TGTGCCAGCAGTTCACAGGGGTCCTACTCCTACGAGCAGTACTTC.